The source of this T cell receptor beta chain is a study of blood T cell repertoires in COVID-19. Study-wide background: From the United States, Italy and Spain came samples of acute and convalescent COVID-19.

Germline V lookup: CDR1 GTSNPN, CDR2 SVGIG (reference sequence). The CDR3 has 13 residues. Trimming stripped 4 bases from V and 0 bases from J, with 10 bases between. The data were produced by immunoSEQ multiplex PCR, yet TCRdb's version contains in-frame clones alone and is incomplete. The sample gives some 41,000 clones, about 86% of which show up once; 4.5% to 5.5% is in the top ten. The receptor was isolated from a man in his forties or fifties with active COVID-19. Sequenced material: peripheral blood. The chain has TRBV30 and TRBJ2-7, with D tentatively TRBD1 (6 bases). The CDR3 protein is CAWTGGGSYEQYF. CDR3 DNA: TGTGCCTGGACTGGGGGCGGCTCCTACGAGCAGTACTTC. Drawing the rest from reference TRBV30 and TRBJ2-7, the complete variable domain is SQTIHQWPATLVQPVGSPLSLECTVEGTSNPNLYWYRQAAGRGLQLLFYSVGIGQISSEVPQNLSASRPQDRQFILSSKKLLLSDSGFYLCAWTGGGSYEQYFGPGTRLTVT.